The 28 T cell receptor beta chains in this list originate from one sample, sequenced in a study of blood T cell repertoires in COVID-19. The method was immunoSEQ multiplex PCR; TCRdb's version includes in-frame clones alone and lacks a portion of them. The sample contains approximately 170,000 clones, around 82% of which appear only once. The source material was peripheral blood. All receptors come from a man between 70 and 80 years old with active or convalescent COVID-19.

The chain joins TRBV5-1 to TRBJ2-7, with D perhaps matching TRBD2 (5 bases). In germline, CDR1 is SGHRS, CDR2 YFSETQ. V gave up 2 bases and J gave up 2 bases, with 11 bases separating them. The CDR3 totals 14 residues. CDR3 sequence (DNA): TGCGCCAGCAGCTTTGGGCCCGGGACCTACGAGCAGTACTTC. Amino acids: CASSFGPGTYEQYF.

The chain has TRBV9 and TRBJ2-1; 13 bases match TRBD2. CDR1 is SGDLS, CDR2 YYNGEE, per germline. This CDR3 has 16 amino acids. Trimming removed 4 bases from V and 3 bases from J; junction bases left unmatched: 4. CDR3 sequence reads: CASSPRTSGSYNEQFF. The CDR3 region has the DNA TGTGCCAGCAGCCCGAGGACTAGCGGGAGCTACAATGAGCAGTTCTTC.

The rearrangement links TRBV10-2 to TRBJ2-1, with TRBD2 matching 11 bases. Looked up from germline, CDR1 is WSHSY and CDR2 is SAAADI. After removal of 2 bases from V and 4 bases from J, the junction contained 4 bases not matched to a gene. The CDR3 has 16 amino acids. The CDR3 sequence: CASSEIPSGGYNEQFF. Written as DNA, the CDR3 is TGCGCCAGCAGTGAGATCCCTAGCGGGGGGTACAATGAGCAGTTCTTC.

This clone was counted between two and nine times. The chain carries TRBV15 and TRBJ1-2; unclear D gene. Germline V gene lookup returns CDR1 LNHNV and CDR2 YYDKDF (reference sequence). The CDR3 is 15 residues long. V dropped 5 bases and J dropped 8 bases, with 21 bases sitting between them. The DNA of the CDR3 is TGTGCCACCAGCTCACGAAAGACTCCGGCCGGCGGCTACACCTTC. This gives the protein CATSSRKTPAGGYTF.

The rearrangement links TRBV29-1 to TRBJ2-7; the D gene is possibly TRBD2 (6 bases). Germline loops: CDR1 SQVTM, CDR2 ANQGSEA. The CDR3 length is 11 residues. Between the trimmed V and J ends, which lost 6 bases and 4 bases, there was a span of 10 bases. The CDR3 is CSVVTRYEQYF. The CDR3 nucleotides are TGCAGCGTAGTGACTAGATACGAGCAGTACTTC.

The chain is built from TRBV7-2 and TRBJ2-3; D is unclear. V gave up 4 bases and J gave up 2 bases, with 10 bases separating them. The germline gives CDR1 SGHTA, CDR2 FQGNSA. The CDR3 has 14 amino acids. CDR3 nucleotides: TGTGCCAGCAGCTCCCGCCCAGTCACAGATACGCAGTATTTT. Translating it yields CASSSRPVTDTQYF.

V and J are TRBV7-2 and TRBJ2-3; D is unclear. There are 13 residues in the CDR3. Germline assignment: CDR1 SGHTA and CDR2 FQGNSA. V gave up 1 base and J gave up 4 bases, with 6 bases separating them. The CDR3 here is CASSLVRADTQYF. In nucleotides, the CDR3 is TGTGCCAGCAGCTTAGTAAGAGCAGATACGCAGTATTTT.

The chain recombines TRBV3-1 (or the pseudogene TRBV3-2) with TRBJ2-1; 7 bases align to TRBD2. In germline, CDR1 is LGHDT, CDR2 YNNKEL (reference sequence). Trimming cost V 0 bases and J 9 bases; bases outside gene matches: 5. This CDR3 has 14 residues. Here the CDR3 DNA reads TGTGCCAGCAGCCAAGATAGCGGGCCATCTGAGCAGTTCTTC. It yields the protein CASSQDSGPSEQFF.

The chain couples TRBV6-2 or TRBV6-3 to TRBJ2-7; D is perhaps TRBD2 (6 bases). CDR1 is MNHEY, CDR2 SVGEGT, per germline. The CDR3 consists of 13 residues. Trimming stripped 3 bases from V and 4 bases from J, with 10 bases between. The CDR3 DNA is TGTGCCAGCAGTTATCGGGGGAAGTACGAGCAGTACTTC. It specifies CASSYRGKYEQYF.

The CDR3 region is CASSVRAGTSVLGEQFF. The CDR3 DNA sequence: TGTGCCAGCAGCGTCAGGGCGGGGACTAGCGTTTTGGGTGAGCAGTTCTTC. The V gene is TRBV27, the J gene TRBJ2-1, with 10 nucleotides matching TRBD2. The length of the CDR3 is 17 residues. Germline loops: CDR1 MNHEY, CDR2 SMNVEV (reference sequence). V was pared by 6 bases and J by 9 bases, with 17 bases of the junction left unmatched.

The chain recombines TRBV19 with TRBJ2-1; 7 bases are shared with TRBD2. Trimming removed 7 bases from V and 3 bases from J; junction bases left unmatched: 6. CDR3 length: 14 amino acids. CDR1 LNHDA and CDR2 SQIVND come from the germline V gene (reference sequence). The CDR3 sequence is CASTGGQGYNEQFF. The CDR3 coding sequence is TGTGCCAGTACGGGAGGTCAAGGCTACAATGAGCAGTTCTTC.

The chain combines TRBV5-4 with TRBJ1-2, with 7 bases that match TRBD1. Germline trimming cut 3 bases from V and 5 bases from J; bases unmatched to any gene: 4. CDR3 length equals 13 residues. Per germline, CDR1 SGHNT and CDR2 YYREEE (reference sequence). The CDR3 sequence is CASSSDRAYGYTF. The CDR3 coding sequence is TGTGCCAGCAGCTCCGACAGGGCGTATGGCTACACCTTC. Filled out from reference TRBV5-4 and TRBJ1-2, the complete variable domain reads ETGVTQSPTHLIKTRGQQVTLRCSSQSGHNTVSWYQQALGQGPQFIFQYYREEENGRGNFPPRFSGLQFPNYSSELNVNALELDDSALYLCASSSDRAYGYTFGSGTRLTVV.

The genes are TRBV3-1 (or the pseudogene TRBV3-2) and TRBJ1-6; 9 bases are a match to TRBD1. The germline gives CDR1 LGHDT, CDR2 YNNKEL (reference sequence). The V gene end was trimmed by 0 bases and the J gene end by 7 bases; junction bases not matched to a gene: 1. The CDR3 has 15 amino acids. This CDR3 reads CASSQEDRGNSPLHF. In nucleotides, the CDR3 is TGTGCCAGCAGCCAAGAAGACAGGGGGAATTCACCCCTCCACTTT.

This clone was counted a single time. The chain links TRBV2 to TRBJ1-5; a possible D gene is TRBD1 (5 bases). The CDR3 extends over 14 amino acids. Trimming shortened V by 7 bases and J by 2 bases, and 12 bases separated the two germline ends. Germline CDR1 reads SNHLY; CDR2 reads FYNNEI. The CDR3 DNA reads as TGTGCCAGCATCGACAGCGCCCGCAATCAGCCCCAGCATTTT. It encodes CASIDSARNQPQHF.

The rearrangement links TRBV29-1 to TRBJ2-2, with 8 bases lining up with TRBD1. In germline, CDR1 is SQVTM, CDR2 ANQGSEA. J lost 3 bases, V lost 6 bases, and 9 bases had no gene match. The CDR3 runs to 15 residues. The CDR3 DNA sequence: TGCAGCGTGGGGTGGACAGGGAGGCACACCGGGGAGCTGTTTTTT. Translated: CSVGWTGRHTGELFF.

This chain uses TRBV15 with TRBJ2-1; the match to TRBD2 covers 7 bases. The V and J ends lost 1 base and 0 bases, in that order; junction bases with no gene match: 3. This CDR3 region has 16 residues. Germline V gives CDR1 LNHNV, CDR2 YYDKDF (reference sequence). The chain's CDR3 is CATSRAGDYSYNEQFF. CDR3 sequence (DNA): TGTGCCACCAGCAGAGCCGGGGACTACTCCTACAATGAGCAGTTCTTC.

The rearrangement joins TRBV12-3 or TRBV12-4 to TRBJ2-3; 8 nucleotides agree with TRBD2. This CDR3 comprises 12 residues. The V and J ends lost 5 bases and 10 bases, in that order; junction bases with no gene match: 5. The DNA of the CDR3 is TGTGCCAGCAGTCGGACTAGCAGGGCGCAGTATTTT. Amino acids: CASSRTSRAQYF.

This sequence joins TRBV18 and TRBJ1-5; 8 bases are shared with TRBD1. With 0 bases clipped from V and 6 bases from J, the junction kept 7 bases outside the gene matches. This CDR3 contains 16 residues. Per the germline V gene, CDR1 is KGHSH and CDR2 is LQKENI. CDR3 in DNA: TGTGCCAGCTCACCACCGGGGGCAGGGGGCTTTCAGCCCCAGCATTTT. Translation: CASSPPGAGGFQPQHF. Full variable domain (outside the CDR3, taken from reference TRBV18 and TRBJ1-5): NAGVMQNPRHLVRRRGQEARLRCSPMKGHSHVYWYRQLPEEGLKFMVYLQKENIIDESGMPKERFSAEFPKEGPSILRIQQVVRGDSAAYFCASSPPGAGGFQPQHFGDGTRLSIL.

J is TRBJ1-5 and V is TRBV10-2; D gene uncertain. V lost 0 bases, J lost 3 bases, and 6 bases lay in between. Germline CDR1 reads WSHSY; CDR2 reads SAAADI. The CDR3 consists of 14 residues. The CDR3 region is CASSESNINQPQHF. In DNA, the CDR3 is TGCGCCAGCAGTGAGTCTAACATCAATCAGCCCCAGCATTTT.

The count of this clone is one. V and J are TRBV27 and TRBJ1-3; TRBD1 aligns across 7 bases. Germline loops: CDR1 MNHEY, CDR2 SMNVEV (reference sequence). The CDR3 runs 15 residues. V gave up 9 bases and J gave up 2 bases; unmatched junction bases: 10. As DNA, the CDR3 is TGTGCCAGTAGTCGTACAGGGGTGGCTGGAAACACCATATATTTT. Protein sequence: CASSRTGVAGNTIYF.

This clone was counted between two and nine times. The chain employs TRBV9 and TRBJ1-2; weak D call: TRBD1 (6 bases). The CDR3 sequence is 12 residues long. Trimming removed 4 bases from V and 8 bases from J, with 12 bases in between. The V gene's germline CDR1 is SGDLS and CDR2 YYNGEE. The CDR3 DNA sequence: TGTGCCAGCAGCCCACAGGGATCCGGCTACACCTTC. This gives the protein CASSPQGSGYTF.

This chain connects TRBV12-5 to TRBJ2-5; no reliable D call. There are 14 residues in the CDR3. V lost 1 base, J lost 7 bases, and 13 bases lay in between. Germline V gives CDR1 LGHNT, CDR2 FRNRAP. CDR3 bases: TGTGCTAGTGGTTTGGAGCCTCGGGTCGGGACCCAGTACTTC. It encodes CASGLEPRVGTQYF.

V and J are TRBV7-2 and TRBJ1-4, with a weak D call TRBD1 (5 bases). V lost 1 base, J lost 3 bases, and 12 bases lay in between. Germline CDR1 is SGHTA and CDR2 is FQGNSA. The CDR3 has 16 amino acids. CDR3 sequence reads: CASSLGSGGANEKLFF. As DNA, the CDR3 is TGTGCCAGCAGCTTAGGGTCGGGGGGGGCTAATGAAAAACTGTTTTTT.

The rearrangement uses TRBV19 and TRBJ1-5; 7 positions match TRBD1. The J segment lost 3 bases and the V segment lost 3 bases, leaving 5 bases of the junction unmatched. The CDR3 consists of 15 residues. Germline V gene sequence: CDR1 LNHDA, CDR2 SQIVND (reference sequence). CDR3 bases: TGTGCCAGTAGTATGAGGGGGCCTTCCAATCAGCCCCAGCATTTT. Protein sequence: CASSMRGPSNQPQHF. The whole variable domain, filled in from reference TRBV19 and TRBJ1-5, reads DGGITQSPKYLFRKEGQNVTLSCEQNLNHDAMYWYRQDPGQGLRLIYYSQIVNDFQKGDIAEGYSVSREKKESFPLTVTSAQKNPTAFYLCASSMRGPSNQPQHFGDGTRLSIL.

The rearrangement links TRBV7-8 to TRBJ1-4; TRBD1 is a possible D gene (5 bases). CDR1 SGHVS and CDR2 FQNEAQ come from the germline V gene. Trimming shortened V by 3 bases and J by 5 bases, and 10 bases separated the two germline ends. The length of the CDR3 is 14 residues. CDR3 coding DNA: TGTGCCAGCAGCTTGGGGCAGGGCAATGAAAAACTGTTTTTT. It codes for CASSLGQGNEKLFF.

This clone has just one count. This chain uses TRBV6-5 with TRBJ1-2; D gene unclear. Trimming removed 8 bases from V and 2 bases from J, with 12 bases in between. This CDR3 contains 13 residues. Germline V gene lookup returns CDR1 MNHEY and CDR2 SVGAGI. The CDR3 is CASVRSQNYGYTF. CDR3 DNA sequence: TGTGCCAGCGTTAGGTCACAGAACTATGGCTACACCTTC.

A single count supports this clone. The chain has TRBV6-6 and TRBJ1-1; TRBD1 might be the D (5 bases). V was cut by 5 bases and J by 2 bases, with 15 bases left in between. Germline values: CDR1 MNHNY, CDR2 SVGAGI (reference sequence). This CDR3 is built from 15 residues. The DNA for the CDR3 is TGTGCCAGCAGTGGGGACTTCCCAAGCAACACTGAAGCTTTCTTT. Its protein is CASSGDFPSNTEAFF.

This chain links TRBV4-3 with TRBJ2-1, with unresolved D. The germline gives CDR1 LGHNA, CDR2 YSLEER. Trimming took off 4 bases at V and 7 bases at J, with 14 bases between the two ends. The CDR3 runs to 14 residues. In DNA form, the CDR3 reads TGCGCCAGCAGCCTCACTGTCAGGCTTAATGAGCAGTTCTTC. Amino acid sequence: CASSLTVRLNEQFF.